This T cell receptor (beta chain) was found in a study of blood T cells in healthy people across ages. Concerning this clonotype: The antigen is not known.

Whole-study results and caveats: No conclusive comparison of naive versus antigen-experienced cells was possible with unsorted PBMCs.

With a J-beta primer mix and a sample-barcoded 5' primer, a second PCR ran roughly 6 to 11 cycles. MiXCR, run by TCRdb on the 5' RACE reads, gives a single entry per CDR3 protein. The repertoire holds about a million distinct CDR3 sequences, with about 51% as singletons. V lost 5 bases to trimming and J lost 8 bases; unmatched junction nucleotides: 11. The CDR3 extends over 16 amino acids. Germline CDR1 SEHNR, CDR2 FQNEAQ (reference sequence). The V call is TRBV7-9, the J call TRBJ2-4, with 11 bases that match TRBD1. The sequenced sample consisted of blood. The sequence was collected from a woman aged 60-75 years in good health. The CDR3 spells CASSPTGTGGLDIQYF. The CDR3 nucleotides are TGTGCCAGCAGCCCCACCGGGACAGGGGGATTGGACATTCAGTACTTC.